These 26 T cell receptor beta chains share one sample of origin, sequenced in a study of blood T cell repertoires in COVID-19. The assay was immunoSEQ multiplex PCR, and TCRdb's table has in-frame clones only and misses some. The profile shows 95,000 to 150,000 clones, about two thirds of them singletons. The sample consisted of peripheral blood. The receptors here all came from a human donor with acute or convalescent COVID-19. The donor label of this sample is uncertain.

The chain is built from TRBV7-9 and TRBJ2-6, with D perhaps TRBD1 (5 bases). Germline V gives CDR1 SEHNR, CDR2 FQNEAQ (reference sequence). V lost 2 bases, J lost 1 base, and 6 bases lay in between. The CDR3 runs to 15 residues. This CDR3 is CASSLRGSGANVLTF. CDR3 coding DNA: TGTGCCAGCAGCTTAAGGGGTTCTGGGGCCAACGTCCTGACTTTC.

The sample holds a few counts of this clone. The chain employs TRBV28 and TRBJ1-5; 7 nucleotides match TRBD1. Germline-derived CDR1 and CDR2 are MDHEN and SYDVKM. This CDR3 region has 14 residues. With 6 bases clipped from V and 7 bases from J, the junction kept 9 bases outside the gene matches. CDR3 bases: TGTGCCAGCAGGGGCGGAGGGGGCTGGCAGCCCCAGCATTTT. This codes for CASRGGGGWQPQHF.

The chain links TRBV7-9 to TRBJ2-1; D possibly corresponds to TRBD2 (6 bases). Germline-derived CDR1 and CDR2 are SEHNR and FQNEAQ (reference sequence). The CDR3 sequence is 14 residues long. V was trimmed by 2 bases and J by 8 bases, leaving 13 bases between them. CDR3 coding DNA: TGTGCCAGCAGCTTAATCCCGACTAGTCATGAGCAGTTCTTC. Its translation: CASSLIPTSHEQFF.

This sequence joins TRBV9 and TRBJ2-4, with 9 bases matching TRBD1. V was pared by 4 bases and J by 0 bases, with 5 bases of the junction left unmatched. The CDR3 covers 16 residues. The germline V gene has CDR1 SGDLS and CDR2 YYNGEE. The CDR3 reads CASSLETGGAKNIQYF. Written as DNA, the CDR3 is TGTGCCAGCAGCTTAGAGACAGGGGGAGCCAAAAACATTCAGTACTTC.

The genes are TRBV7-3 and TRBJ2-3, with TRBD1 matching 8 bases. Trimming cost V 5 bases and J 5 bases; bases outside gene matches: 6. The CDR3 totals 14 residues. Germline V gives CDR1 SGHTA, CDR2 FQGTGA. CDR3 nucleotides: TGTGCCAGCAGCGCCCAGACAGGGGTAGATACGCAGTATTTT. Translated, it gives CASSAQTGVDTQYF.

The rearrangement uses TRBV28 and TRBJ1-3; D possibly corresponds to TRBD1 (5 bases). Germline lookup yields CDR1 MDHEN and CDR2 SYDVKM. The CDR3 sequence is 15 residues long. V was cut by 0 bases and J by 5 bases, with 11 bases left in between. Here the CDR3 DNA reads TGTGCCAGCAGTTTATGGACCCAGGGAAGAAACACCATATATTTT. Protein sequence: CASSLWTQGRNTIYF.

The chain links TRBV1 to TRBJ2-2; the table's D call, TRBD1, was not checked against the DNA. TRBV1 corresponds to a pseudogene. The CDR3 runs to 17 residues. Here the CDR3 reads CTSSQDKEWRRFGELFF. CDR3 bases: TGCACCAGCAGCCAAGATAAAGAGTGGCGCAGGTTCGGGGAGCTGTTTTTT.

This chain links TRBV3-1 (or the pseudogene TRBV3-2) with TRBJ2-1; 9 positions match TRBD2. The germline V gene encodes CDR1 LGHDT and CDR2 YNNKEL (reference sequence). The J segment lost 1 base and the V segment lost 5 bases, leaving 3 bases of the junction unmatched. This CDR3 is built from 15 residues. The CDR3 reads CASSLAGASYNEQFF. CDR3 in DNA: TGTGCCAGCAGCTTAGCGGGGGCTTCCTACAATGAGCAGTTCTTC.

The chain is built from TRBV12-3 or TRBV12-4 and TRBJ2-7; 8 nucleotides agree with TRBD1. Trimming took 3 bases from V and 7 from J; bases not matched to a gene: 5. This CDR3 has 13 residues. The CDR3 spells CASSLGRGREQYF. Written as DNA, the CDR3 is TGTGCCAGCAGTTTGGGCAGGGGGCGAGAGCAGTACTTC.

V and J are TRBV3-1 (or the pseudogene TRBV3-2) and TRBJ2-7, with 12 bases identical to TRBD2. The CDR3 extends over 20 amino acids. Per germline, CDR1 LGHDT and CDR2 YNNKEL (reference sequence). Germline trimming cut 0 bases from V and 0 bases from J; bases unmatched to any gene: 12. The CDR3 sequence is CASSQDKSLAGGLYSYEQYV. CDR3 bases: TGTGCCAGCAGCCAAGATAAAAGTCTAGCGGGGGGGCTTTACTCCTACGAGCAGTACGTC.

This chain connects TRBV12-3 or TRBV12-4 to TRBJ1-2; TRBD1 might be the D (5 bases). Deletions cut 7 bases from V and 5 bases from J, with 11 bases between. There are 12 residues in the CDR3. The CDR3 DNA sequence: TGTGCCAGCACCCCAGGGACTTATGGCTACACCTTC. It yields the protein CASTPGTYGYTF.

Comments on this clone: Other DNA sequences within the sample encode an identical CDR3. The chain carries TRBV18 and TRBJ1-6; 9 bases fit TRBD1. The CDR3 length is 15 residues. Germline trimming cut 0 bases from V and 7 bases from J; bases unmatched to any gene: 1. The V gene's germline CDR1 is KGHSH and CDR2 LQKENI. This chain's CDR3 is CASSPPGTGNSPLHF. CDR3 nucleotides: TGTGCCAGCTCACCACCGGGGACAGGGAATTCACCCCTCCACTTT.

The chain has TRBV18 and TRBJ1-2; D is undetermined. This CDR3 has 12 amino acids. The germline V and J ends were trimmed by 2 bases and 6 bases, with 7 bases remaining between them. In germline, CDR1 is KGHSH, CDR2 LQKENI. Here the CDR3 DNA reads TGTGCCAGCTCACCAGGGGAGGATGGCTACACCTTC. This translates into CASSPGEDGYTF.

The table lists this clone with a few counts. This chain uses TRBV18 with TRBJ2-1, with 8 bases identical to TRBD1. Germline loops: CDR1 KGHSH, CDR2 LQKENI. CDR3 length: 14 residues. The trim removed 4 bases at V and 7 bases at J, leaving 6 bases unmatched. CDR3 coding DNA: TGTGCCAGCTCACTAGGACAGGGTGCGAATGAGCAGTTCTTC. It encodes CASSLGQGANEQFF.

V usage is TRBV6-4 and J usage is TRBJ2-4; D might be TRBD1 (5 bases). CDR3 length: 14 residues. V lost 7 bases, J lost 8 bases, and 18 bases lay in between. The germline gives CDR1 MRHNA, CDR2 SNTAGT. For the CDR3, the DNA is TGTGCCAGCACCCACAGAGGCCGACAGTACATTCAGTACTTC. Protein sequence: CASTHRGRQYIQYF.

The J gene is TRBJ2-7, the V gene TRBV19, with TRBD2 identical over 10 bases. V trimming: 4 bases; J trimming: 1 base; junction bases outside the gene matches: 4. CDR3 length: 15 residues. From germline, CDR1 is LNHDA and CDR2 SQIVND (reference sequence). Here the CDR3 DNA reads TGTGCCAGTAGTAATCTAGCGGGGGATTCCTACGAGCAGTACGTC. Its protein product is CASSNLAGDSYEQYV.

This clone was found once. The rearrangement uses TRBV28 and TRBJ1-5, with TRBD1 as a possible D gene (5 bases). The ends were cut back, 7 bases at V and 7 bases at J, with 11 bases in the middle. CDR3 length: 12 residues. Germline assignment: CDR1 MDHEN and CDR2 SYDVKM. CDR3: CASKDNSQPQHF. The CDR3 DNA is TGTGCCAGCAAGGACAACTCGCAGCCCCAGCATTTT.

CDR3: CASSESHRGRDEQYF. The CDR3 nucleotides read TGTGCCAGCAGTGAATCCCACAGGGGGCGAGACGAGCAGTACTTC. This chain connects TRBV25-1 to TRBJ2-7; TRBD1 matches 9 bases. The CDR3 sequence is 15 residues long. After removal of 1 base from V and 5 bases from J, the junction contained 6 bases not matched to a gene. Germline loops: CDR1 MGHDK, CDR2 SYGVNS.

The CDR3 spells CASSQGSGDRDTEAFF. The DNA of the CDR3 is TGTGCCAGCAGCCAAGGATCAGGGGATAGGGACACTGAAGCTTTCTTT. The chain links TRBV4-2 to TRBJ1-1, with D tentatively TRBD1 (6 bases). This CDR3 is 16 amino acids long. Germline loops: CDR1 LGHNA, CDR2 YNFKEQ. The V gene lost 1 base and the J gene lost 3 bases, with 15 bases spanning the gap.

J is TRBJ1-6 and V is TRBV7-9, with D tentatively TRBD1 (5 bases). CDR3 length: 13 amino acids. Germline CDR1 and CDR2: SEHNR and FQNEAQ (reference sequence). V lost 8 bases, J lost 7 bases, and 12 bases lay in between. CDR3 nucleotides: TGTGCCAGCCTTGAGGCAGGGAATTCACCCCTCCACTTT. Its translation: CASLEAGNSPLHF.

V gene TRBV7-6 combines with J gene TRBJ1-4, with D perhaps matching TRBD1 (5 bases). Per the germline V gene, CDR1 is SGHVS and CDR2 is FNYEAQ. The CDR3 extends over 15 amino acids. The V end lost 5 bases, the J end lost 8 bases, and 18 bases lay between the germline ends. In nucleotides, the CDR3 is TGTGCCAGCAGCCCGCCCCCGGGGGTAGGGGAAAAACTGTTTTTT. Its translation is CASSPPPGVGEKLFF. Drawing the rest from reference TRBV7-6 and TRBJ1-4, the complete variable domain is GAGVSQSPRYKVTKRGQDVALRCDPISGHVSLYWYRQALGQGPEFLTYFNYEAQQDKSGLPNDRFSAERPEGSISTLTIQRTEQRDSAMYRCASSPPPGVGEKLFFGSGTQLSVL.

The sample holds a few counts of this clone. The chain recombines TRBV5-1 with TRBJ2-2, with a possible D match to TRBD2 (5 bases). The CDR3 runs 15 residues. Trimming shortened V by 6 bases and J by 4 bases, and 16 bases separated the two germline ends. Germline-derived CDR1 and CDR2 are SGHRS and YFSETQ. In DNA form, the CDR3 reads TGCGCCAGCACAACAGTGACGGGAAGCACCGGGGAGCTGTTTTTT. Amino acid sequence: CASTTVTGSTGELFF.

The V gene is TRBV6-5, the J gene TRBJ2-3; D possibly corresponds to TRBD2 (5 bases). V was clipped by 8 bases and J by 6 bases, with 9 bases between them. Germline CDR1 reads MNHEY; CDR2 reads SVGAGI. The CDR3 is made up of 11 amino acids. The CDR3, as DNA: TGTGCCAGCGGCTCGGGGGATACGCAGTATTTT. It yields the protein CASGSGDTQYF.

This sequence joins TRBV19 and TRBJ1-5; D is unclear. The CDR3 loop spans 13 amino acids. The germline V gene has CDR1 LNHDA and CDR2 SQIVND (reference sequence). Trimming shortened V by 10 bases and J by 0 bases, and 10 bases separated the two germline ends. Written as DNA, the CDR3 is TGTGCCACCGCGGGCCATAGCAATCAGCCCCAGCATTTT. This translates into CATAGHSNQPQHF.

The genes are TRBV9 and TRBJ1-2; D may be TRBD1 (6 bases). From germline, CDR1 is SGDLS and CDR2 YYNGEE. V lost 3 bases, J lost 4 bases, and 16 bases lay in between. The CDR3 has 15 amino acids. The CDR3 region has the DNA TGTGCCAGCAGCGCCCAATCCTTAGGGGGCTATGGCTACACCTTC. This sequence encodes CASSAQSLGGYGYTF. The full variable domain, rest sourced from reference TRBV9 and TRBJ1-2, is DSGVTQTPKHLITATGQRVTLRCSPRSGDLSVYWYQQSLDQGLQFLIQYYNGEERAKGNILERFSAQQFPDLHSELNLSSLELGDSALYFCASSAQSLGGYGYTFGSGTRLTVV.

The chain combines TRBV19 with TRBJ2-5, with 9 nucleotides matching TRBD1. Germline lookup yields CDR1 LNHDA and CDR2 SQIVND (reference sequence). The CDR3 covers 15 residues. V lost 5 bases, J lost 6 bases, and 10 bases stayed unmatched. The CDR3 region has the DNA TGTGCCAGTAGTGAAGGGACAGGGCTTTATCAGACCCAGTACTTC. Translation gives CASSEGTGLYQTQYF.